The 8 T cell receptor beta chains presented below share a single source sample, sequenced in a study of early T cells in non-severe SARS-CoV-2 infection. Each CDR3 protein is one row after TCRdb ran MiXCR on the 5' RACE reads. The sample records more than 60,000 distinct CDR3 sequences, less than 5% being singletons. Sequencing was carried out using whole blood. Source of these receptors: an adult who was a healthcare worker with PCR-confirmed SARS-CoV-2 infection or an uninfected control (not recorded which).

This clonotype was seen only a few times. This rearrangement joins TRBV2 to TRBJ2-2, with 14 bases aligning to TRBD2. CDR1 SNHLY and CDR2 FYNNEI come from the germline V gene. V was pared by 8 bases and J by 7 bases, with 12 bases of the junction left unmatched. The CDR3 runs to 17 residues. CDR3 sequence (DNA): TGTGCCAGCCTTGCCTTGATGACTAGCGGGGGGGTCGGGGAGCTGTTTTTT. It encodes CASLALMTSGGVGELFF.

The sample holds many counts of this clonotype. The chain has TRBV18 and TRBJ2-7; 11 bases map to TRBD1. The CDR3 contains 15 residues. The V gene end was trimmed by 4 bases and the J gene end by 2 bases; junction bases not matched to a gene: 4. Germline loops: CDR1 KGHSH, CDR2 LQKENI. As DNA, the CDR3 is TGTGCCAGCTCACTAGGACAGGGGGCAACCTACGAGCAGTACTTC. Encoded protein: CASSLGQGATYEQYF.

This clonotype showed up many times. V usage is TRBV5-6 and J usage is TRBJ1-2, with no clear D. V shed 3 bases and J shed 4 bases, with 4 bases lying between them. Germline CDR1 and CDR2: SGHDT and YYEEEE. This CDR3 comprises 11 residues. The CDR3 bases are TGTGCCAGCAGCTGGAGCTATGGCTACACCTTC. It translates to CASSWSYGYTF.

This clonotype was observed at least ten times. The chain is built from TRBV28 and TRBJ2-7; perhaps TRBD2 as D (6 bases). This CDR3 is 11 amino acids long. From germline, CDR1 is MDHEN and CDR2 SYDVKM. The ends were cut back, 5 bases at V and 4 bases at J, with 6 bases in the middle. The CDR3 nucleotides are TGTGCCAGCAGTAGCGGGTACGAGCAGTACTTC. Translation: CASSSGYEQYF.

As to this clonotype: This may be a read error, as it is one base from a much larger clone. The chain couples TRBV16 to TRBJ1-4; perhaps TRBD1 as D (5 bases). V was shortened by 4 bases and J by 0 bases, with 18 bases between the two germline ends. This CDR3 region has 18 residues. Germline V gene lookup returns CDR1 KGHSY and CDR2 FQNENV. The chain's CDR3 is CASSRSLGRAATNEKLFF. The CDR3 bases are TGTGCCAGCAGCCGTTCGTTGGGACGGGCCGCAACTAATGAAAAACTGTTTTTT.

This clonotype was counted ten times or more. The CDR3 protein is CSVEEFRGGLYEQYF. The CDR3 region has the DNA TGCAGCGTTGAAGAGTTTCGGGGAGGGTTGTACGAGCAGTACTTC. The chain recombines TRBV29-1 with TRBJ2-7; 7 bases are a match to TRBD2. Germline-derived CDR1 and CDR2 are SQVTM and ANQGSEA. The CDR3 has 15 amino acids. V was pared by 0 bases and J by 4 bases, with 9 bases of the junction left unmatched.

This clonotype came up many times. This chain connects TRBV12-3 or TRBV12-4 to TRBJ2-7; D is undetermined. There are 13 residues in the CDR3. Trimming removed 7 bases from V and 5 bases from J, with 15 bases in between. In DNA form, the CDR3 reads TGTGCCAGCAACCTCGGGCAGTCGAACGAGCAGTACTTC. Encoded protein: CASNLGQSNEQYF.

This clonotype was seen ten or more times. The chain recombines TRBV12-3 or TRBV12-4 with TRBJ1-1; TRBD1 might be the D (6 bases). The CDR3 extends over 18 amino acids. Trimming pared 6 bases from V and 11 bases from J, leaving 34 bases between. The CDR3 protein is CASSPSTSSTFGGGVAFF. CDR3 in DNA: TGTGCCAGCAGCCCCTCGACGTCCTCGACCTTTGGGGGCGGGGTGGCTTTCTTT.